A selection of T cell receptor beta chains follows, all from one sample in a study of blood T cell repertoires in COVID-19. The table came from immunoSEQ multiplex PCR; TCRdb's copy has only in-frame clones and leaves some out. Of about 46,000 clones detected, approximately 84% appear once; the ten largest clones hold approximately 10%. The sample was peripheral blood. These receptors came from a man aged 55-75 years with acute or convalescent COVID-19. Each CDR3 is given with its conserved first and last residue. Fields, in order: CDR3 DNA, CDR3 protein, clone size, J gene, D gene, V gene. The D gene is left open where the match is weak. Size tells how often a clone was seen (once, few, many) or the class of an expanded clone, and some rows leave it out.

TGCAGCGGAATACAGGGAATGGGAGGCTACACCTTC,CSGIQGMGGYTF,-,TRBJ1-2,-,TRBV29-1
TGTGCCAGCAGCGGTCTAGGAGATAGCAATCAGCCCCAGCATTTT,CASSGLGDSNQPQHF,-,TRBJ1-5,-,TRBV9
TGTGCCAGCAGCTCCTCACTAGACAGGGACAGATCAGCTTTCTTT,CASSSSLDRDRSAFF,-,TRBJ1-1,TRBD1,TRBV7-8
TGTGCCAGCTCACCAGCTAGCTCCGGACAGGGGGACTATGGCTACACCTTC,CASSPASSGQGDYGYTF,-,TRBJ1-2,TRBD1,TRBV18
TGCGCCAGCAGCCCGTCAGGCAGGGAAGAGACCCAGTACTTC,CASSPSGREETQYF,once,TRBJ2-5,-,TRBV5-1
TGTGCCAGCAGTTCCTCCCGGGTTTCCTATGGCTACACCTTC,CASSSSRVSYGYTF,once,TRBJ1-2,-,TRBV7-9
TGTGCCAGCAGCCCGGGACAGGGCTACGAGCAGTACTTC,CASSPGQGYEQYF,-,TRBJ2-7,TRBD1,TRBV3-1/TRBV3-2
TGTGCCAGCAGCCCTCTGGGACAGGGCTCCTACGAGCAGTACTTC,CASSPLGQGSYEQYF,-,TRBJ2-7,TRBD1,TRBV13
TGTGCCAGCAGCCAAGTGAGCGGAAGGACTGAAGCTTTCTTT,CASSQVSGRTEAFF,-,TRBJ1-1,-,TRBV3-1/TRBV3-2
TGTGCCAGTAGTGCGGGCGACCTGAACACTGAAGCTTTCTTT,CASSAGDLNTEAFF,-,TRBJ1-1,-,TRBV19
TGTGCCAGCAGCTTGAGGGGCGGGGGGTACAATCAGCCCCAGCATTTT,CASSLRGGGYNQPQHF,-,TRBJ1-5,-,TRBV5-6
TGTGCCAGTAGTTCCAAGACGGGGACTGAAGCTTTCTTT,CASSSKTGTEAFF,-,TRBJ1-1,-,TRBV19
TGTGCCATCAGTGAGTTGATCAGGGGACTGAACACTGAAGCTTTCTTT,CAISELIRGLNTEAFF,-,TRBJ1-1,-,TRBV10-3
TGTGCCTGGAGCTCGACAGGCTATGGCTACACCTTC,CAWSSTGYGYTF,-,TRBJ1-2,-,TRBV30
TGTGCCAGTAGTATCAGGGGGAACACCGGGGAGCTGTTTTTT,CASSIRGNTGELFF,-,TRBJ2-2,-,TRBV19
TGTGCCAGCTCCCAGGGGGCTGACACTGAAGCTTTCTTT,CASSQGADTEAFF,-,TRBJ1-1,TRBD1,TRBV18
TGTGCCAGTAGCCGACAGGGGGCGGATGGCTACACCTTC,CASSRQGADGYTF,-,TRBJ1-2,TRBD1,TRBV19
TGCGCCAGCAGCGAGACAGGGGAAGCTAGGGAAAATGAGCAGTTCTTC,CASSETGEARENEQFF,-,TRBJ2-1,TRBD1,TRBV10-1
TGCAGCGTTGAAACCCTAGCGGGGGGCCCCTCCTCCTACAATGAGCAGTTCTTC,CSVETLAGGPSSYNEQFF,once,TRBJ2-1,TRBD2,TRBV29-1
TGTGCCAGCTCACCAATCGGGACAGATAATCAGCCCCAGCATTTT,CASSPIGTDNQPQHF,once,TRBJ1-5,TRBD1,TRBV18
TGTGCCAGCAGTCCTCCAGGGGGCTCCTACAATGAGCAGTTCTTC,CASSPPGGSYNEQFF,-,TRBJ2-1,TRBD1,TRBV18
TGTGCCAGCTCACCACCGGCAGGGGTGGACACTGAAGCTTTCTTT,CASSPPAGVDTEAFF,-,TRBJ1-1,-,TRBV18
TGCAGCGTTGGACTAGCGGGGGGGAGCAATGAGCAGTTCTTC,CSVGLAGGSNEQFF,-,TRBJ2-1,TRBD2,TRBV29-1
TGCGCCAGCAGTCAAACCGTCACAGGGATCCATTCACCCCTCCACTTT,CASSQTVTGIHSPLHF,-,TRBJ1-6,-,TRBV23-1
TGCAGCGTCACTAGCGGGGGGGCCGGTCAGACCCAGTACTTC,CSVTSGGAGQTQYF,-,TRBJ2-5,TRBD2,TRBV29-1
TGTGCCAGCAGCGAGACGGAGATCTATGGCTACACCTTC,CASSETEIYGYTF,-,TRBJ1-2,-,TRBV7-9
TGCGCCAGCCAAACAGGGAGTGGTGGCTACACCTTC,CASQTGSGGYTF,-,TRBJ1-2,-,TRBV5-1
TGTGCCACCAGCAGAGATGGGACAGCGAAGGGAGAAAAACTGTTTTTT,CATSRDGTAKGEKLFF,-,TRBJ1-4,TRBD1,TRBV15
TGTGCCAGCAGTACCGGGACAGGGGGCTCTGGGGCCAACGTCCTGACTTTC,CASSTGTGGSGANVLTF,medium-sized,TRBJ2-6,TRBD1,TRBV2
TGTGCCAGCAGCTTAGCAGGGGGTGGTCAGCCCCAGCATTTT,CASSLAGGGQPQHF,-,TRBJ1-5,TRBD1,TRBV11-2
TGCAGCGTTGGACAGGGGGAGACTGAAGCTTTCTTT,CSVGQGETEAFF,-,TRBJ1-1,TRBD1,TRBV29-1
TGTGCCAGCACTAGGGAGGGACAGGGCAAGACTGAAGCTTTCTTT,CASTREGQGKTEAFF,-,TRBJ1-1,-,TRBV21-1
TGTGCCAGCAGCCCGACCGCCGACAGGGGTCATGGCTACACCTTC,CASSPTADRGHGYTF,-,TRBJ1-2,TRBD1,TRBV11-2
TGTGCCAGCAGTGAGAGGACAGGGGCCTCCTACGAGCAGTACTTC,CASSERTGASYEQYF,few,TRBJ2-7,TRBD1,TRBV27
TGTGCCAGCAGTTTACGGGGGGCCCGAACTGAAGCTTTCTTT,CASSLRGARTEAFF,-,TRBJ1-1,-,TRBV28
TGTGCCAGCAGCCTGCGGACAGGCCTCGGCTATGGCTACACCTTC,CASSLRTGLGYGYTF,-,TRBJ1-2,TRBD1,TRBV7-9
TGTGCCAGCAGCCTCCTACAGTACGAGCAGTACTTC,CASSLLQYEQYF,-,TRBJ2-7,-,TRBV2
TGTGCCAGCAGCCAAGATTTCGGTGGCTACACCTTC,CASSQDFGGYTF,-,TRBJ1-2,-,TRBV3-1/TRBV3-2
TGCGCCAGCAGCTTTCAGGCAACTAATGAAAAACTGTTTTTT,CASSFQATNEKLFF,-,TRBJ1-4,-,TRBV5-1
TGTGCCAGCAGTTACGCAGTCCGGAAAACAGGGAGCAATCAGCCCCAGCATTTT,CASSYAVRKTGSNQPQHF,-,TRBJ1-5,-,TRBV6-2/TRBV6-3
TGTGCCATCAGTGATTTTAATGAGGGATCCGGGGCCAACGTCCTGACTTTC,CAISDFNEGSGANVLTF,-,TRBJ2-6,-,TRBV10-3
TGTGCCATCAGTGAGGGGCAAAAGAACACTGAAGCTTTCTTT,CAISEGQKNTEAFF,-,TRBJ1-1,-,TRBV10-3
TGTGCCTGGAGTGGGGGACAGGGGTCCTATCAGCCCCAGCATTTT,CAWSGGQGSYQPQHF,-,TRBJ1-5,TRBD1,TRBV30
TGTGCCAGCAGTGAAGGTGACAGGGGCATGAACACTGAAGCTTTCTTT,CASSEGDRGMNTEAFF,-,TRBJ1-1,TRBD1,TRBV2
TGTGCCAGCGCCCAGGTAGGGGGTAATTCACCCCTCCACTTT,CASAQVGGNSPLHF,-,TRBJ1-6,-,TRBV6-4
TGTGCCAGCAGTCTACCGGGGACAGGGCTTCAGCAGTACTTC,CASSLPGTGLQQYF,-,TRBJ2-7,TRBD1,TRBV5-5
TGTGCCAGCAGCTTGGGGGGACAGCTATACTACGAGCAGTACTTC,CASSLGGQLYYEQYF,-,TRBJ2-7,TRBD1,TRBV5-6
TGTGCCAGCAGTTACTCGCGGGACACTGAAGCTTTCTTT,CASSYSRDTEAFF,-,TRBJ1-1,-,TRBV6-6
TGCGCCAGCAGCGACAGGACCTCGGAAGCTTTCTTT,CASSDRTSEAFF,-,TRBJ1-1,-,TRBV4-1
TGTGCCAGTAGTGACAGGGGTTATGAAAAACTGTTTTTT,CASSDRGYEKLFF,-,TRBJ1-4,TRBD1,TRBV19
TGTGCCAGCAGTCGAACCGACGGGAATTCACCCCTCCACTTT,CASSRTDGNSPLHF,-,TRBJ1-6,-,TRBV2
TGTGCCAGCAGTCCCAGGGGCGCTAGCTCCTACGAGCAGTACTTC,CASSPRGASSYEQYF,-,TRBJ2-7,-,TRBV28
TGTGCCAGCAGCTTTAGCCTACATGGGACAGATACGCAGTATTTT,CASSFSLHGTDTQYF,-,TRBJ2-3,-,TRBV11-3
TGTGCCAGCAGCTTCACAGAAAACACTGAAGCTTTCTTT,CASSFTENTEAFF,once,TRBJ1-1,-,TRBV11-2
TGTGCCTGGAGGCCAGACAGCTCCTATAATTCACCCCTCCACTTT,CAWRPDSSYNSPLHF,once,TRBJ1-6,-,TRBV30
TGTGCCAGCTCACGGAGGGACAGGAACACTGAAGCTTTCTTT,CASSRRDRNTEAFF,-,TRBJ1-1,TRBD1,TRBV18
TGTGCCAGCAGCCCAGACAGGGTTTACACCGGGGAGCTGTTTTTT,CASSPDRVYTGELFF,-,TRBJ2-2,TRBD1,TRBV7-8
TGTGCCAGCAGTTACTCGGGGATCTGGAGGACTGAAGCTTTCTTT,CASSYSGIWRTEAFF,-,TRBJ1-1,-,TRBV6-5
TGTGCCAGCAGCTTGCAGGCAAACTATGGCTACACCTTC,CASSLQANYGYTF,-,TRBJ1-2,-,TRBV5-6